This is a list of T cell receptor beta chains from one sample in a study of blood T cell repertoires in COVID-19. The table came from immunoSEQ multiplex PCR; TCRdb's copy has only in-frame clones and leaves some out. The sample records more than 65,000 clones, around 90% being singletons. Sequenced material: peripheral blood. Every receptor here comes from a middle-aged man with active COVID-19. Both conserved end residues are part of each CDR3. The D gene is left open where the match is weak. Clone size is stated in some rows and not others, as once, few, many or a class when expanded.

j_call v_call d_call clone_size cdr3_nt cdr3_aa
TRBJ2-5 TRBV5-1 TRBD1 - TGCGCCAGCAGCCTAGGGACAGGGGGAGAGACCCAGTACTTC CASSLGTGGETQYF
TRBJ2-1 TRBV6-4 - - TGTGCCAGCAGTGACTATCCTAGCGCGGACAATGAGCAGTTCTTC CASSDYPSADNEQFF
TRBJ2-5 TRBV7-3 TRBD2 - TGTGCCAGCAGCTTAAACGGGAGGGCCCAAGAGACCCAGTACTTC CASSLNGRAQETQYF
TRBJ2-2 TRBV2 TRBD1 - TGTGCCAGCAGCCCCTTACAGGGGGCGAACACCGGGGAGCTGTTTTTT CASSPLQGANTGELFF
TRBJ1-2 TRBV5-1 - - TGCGCCAGCAGCGTTGGCGGAAGGGGCTCAGGCTACACCTTC CASSVGGRGSGYTF
TRBJ2-1 TRBV9 TRBD2 - TGTGCCAGCAGCATCAACGGACTAGCGGGGGCCCATTATCTCAATGAGCAGTTCTTC CASSINGLAGAHYLNEQFF
TRBJ2-7 TRBV5-4 TRBD2 few TGTGCCAGCAGCTTTAGCGGGCCCTCCTACGAGCAGTACTTC CASSFSGPSYEQYF
TRBJ2-1 TRBV3-1/TRBV3-2 - - TGTGCCAGCAGCCTTCGGGAGCCCTACAATGAGCAGTTCTTC CASSLREPYNEQFF
TRBJ1-1 TRBV7-2 - once TGTGCCAGCAGCGGGCTTGTTAGGACTGAAGCTTTCTTT CASSGLVRTEAFF
TRBJ1-2 TRBV20-1 - - TGCAGTGCTAGTGAACAGGCGAGTGGCTACACCTTC CSASEQASGYTF
TRBJ1-2 TRBV15 - once TGTGCCACCAGCAGGGACAAGTTCTATGGCTACACCTTC CATSRDKFYGYTF
TRBJ1-5 TRBV28 - - TGTGCCAGCAGTTCCCTGATGTTCGGGAATCAGCCCCAGCATTTT CASSSLMFGNQPQHF
TRBJ2-3 TRBV30 TRBD1 - TGTGCCTGGGAGGGACAGTTCTCTAGCACAGATACGCAGTATTTT CAWEGQFSSTDTQYF
TRBJ2-1 TRBV5-4 - - TGTGCCAGCAGTTTTTTCCCCGGCAGGGGGGCTACAAGTGAGCAGTTCTTC CASSFFPGRGATSEQFF
TRBJ2-2 TRBV7-9 TRBD1 - TGTGCCAGCAGCCTAGGAGGACAGGGACGCACCGGGGAGCTGTTTTTT CASSLGGQGRTGELFF
TRBJ2-7 TRBV5-1 TRBD2 - TGCGCCAGCAGCTTGGAAGGCGGGAGGTGGGACGAGCAGTACTTC CASSLEGGRWDEQYF
TRBJ2-1 TRBV4-3 TRBD2 - TGCGCCAGCAGCCAGGGGACGCGGGGGAGCTCCTACAATGAGCAGTTCTTC CASSQGTRGSSYNEQFF
TRBJ1-1 TRBV5-4 - - TGTGCCAGCAGCTTGGCTGCGGGGAGGGACACTGAAGCTTTCTTT CASSLAAGRDTEAFF
TRBJ2-1 TRBV9 - - TGTGCCAGCAGCGTAGAACCCGGAGGTGAGCAGTTCTTC CASSVEPGGEQFF
TRBJ1-2 TRBV4-1 TRBD1 - TGCGCCAGCAGGCATCAGGGGGCGCTTAAGTATGGCTACACCTTC CASRHQGALKYGYTF
TRBJ2-3 TRBV27 TRBD2 - TGTGCCAGCAGTTTAGTATGGGGGACTAGCGGGAGAAAAGATACGCAGTATTTT CASSLVWGTSGRKDTQYF
TRBJ2-7 TRBV5-1 TRBD2 - TGCGCCAGCAGCAATCCTAGCGGGAGTGGAGACGAGCAGTACTTC CASSNPSGSGDEQYF